This T cell receptor (beta chain) appears in the sequencing data of a study of CD8 T cells in Susac syndrome (dated by TCRdb to 2018 to 2020). At the level of the whole study: The study used repertoire sequencing to test whether antigen drove CD8+ T cell activation and differentiation in Susac syndrome. The clonality of the CD8+ T cell repertoire was compared across some eleven healthy donors, around 14 Susac syndrome patients and fewer than 16 multiple sclerosis patients. Beyond this particular receptor, the publication reports: The TCR sequencing and HLA analysis was acknowledged to have included a relatively small number of individuals.

Trimming at the junction amounts to 6 bases on V and 6 bases on J, and the germline ends lie 12 bases apart. The germline V gene yields SGHTA for CDR1 and FQGNSA for CDR2. The CDR3 runs 13 amino acids, cysteine and phenylalanine included. The CDR3 DNA has 39 bases and is translated from base 1. Worth noting for this clonotype: The specificity of this receptor is unknown. Base qualities were left out, and no much larger clone turns up one base away.

RNA was extracted using the RNeasy kit, and about 0.5 to 1 ug of the RNA was reverse transcribed with random hexamers. TCR beta CDR3 regions were amplified with the immunoSEQ multiplex PCR assay covering 54 Vbeta and 13 Jbeta segments. Bias from PCR amplification was corrected by using a synthetic template baseline for primer optimization and for computational correction. The authors' pipeline ran thus. Reads were annotated to V, D and J genes per IMGT and analyzed with immunoSEQ Analyzer, keeping only productive sequences. Clonality was computed as one minus Shannon entropy normalized by log2 of the number of productive unique sequences. Public and private clones were assessed among the 100 most prevalent clones of each patient and control. Clones were defined as Susac-specific if absent from the healthy and MS cohorts, from approximately 1,100 published viral clones and from other ImmuneACCESS disease sequences. TCRdb applied fastp at Q25 and MiXCR to the public reads, then kept only in-frame beta chains. Each entry merges the rows of one CDR3 protein and shows their most common DNA and genes. In this record, the V and J calls reflect TCRdb's handling and not the investigators' own analysis. In this sample the table shows some 120,000 distinct CDR3 sequences, 85% to 95% of which occur a single time. Roughly 0.12% of the sample lies in the top ten.

High-throughput TCR beta sequencing profiled peripheral blood CD8+ and CD4+ T cells from healthy donors, Susac syndrome patients and multiple sclerosis patients. Healthy donors were included as age- and sex-matched controls. CD8+ TEMRA cells were enriched by FACS, while bulk CD8+ and CD4+ T cells were purified by magnetic negative isolation. Blood was drawn into EDTA tubes, processed within 24 hours, and PBMCs were isolated by density gradient centrifugation. PBMCs intended for TCR sequencing were cryopreserved in liquid nitrogen and were subsequently thawed in a 37 degrees C water bath. Purity of sorted or isolated CD4+, CD8+ and CD8+ TEMRA cells was at least 90%.

The sample taken for sequencing was CD8+ T cells from PBMCs. The TCR sequence derives from a human donor in good health. The rearrangement combines TRBV7-2 with TRBJ2-1; no confident D gene assignment can be made. The CDR3 loop reads CASRYLEPNEQFF. The DNA sequence is given as TGTGCCAGCAGATATCTAGAGCCCAATGAGCAGTTCTTC.